The clone carrying this T cell receptor (delta chain) occurred a few times. The antigen is not known. The germline gives CDR1 TSWWSYY, CDR2 QGS. The CDR3 consists of 20 residues. Trimming took 1 base from V and 0 from J; bases not matched to a gene: 11. The sample originates from a study of Vδ1+ human thymocytes. General study findings and limits: Despite high sort purity, roughly 20% of thymic T cell receptor delta sequences were Vdelta2. TRD repertoires were essentially private, unlike widely shared TRG clonotypes. In the thymus, TRG and TRD repertoires looked highly polyclonal with Gaussian CDR3 lengths.

Extracted RNA was reverse transcribed into cDNA. CDR3 amplicons came from multiplex PCR with pooled V-gene forward and constant-region reverse primers. With CATT, TCRdb re-called clones from the multiplex PCR reads. The table shows about 75,000 delta-chain clones, with 30% to 40% occurring only once. The chain uses TRDV1 and TRDJ1, with 13 nucleotides matching TRDD3. What was sequenced was Vdelta1+ gamma-delta thymocytes from the thymus. The subset denotes: FACS-sorted CD3+ TCRalphabeta- TCRVdelta1+ TCRVdelta2- thymocytes. The sequence was obtained from a boy in the first two years of life who had congenital heart surgery. CDR3 DNA sequence: TGTGCTCTTGGGGAACGGGGGTTACACTGGGGGATACGGTACACCGATAAACTCATCTTT. This translates into CALGERGLHWGIRYTDKLIF.